This T cell receptor beta chain is drawn from a study of T cells after yellow fever vaccination. The study made its TCR cDNA through 5'RACE template switching. That step introduced a universal primer site along with UMIs. Using its own MiXCR run on the 5' RACE reads, TCRdb lists one record per CDR3 protein. The table includes about 320,000 distinct CDR3 sequences, 3.5% to 5% detected once. Many counts were recorded for this clonotype. V shed 4 bases, J shed 11 bases, and the junction held 12 bases outside the gene matches. This CDR3 is 15 amino acids long. Germline CDR1 reads SGDLS; CDR2 reads YYNGEE.

The sequence came from a man aged 18 to 35 who received the YFV17D yellow fever vaccine. The chain employs TRBV9 and TRBJ2-3, with 11 bases matching TRBD1. This sample comprised PBMCs, obtained 15 days after the yellow fever booster vaccination. CDR3 residues: CASSIRDRGNGRQYF. The CDR3 bases are TGTGCCAGCAGCATCCGGGACAGGGGGAATGGAAGGCAGTATTTT.